Below, 17 T cell receptor beta chains from the same sample are listed, as sequenced in a study of T-cell memory formation after mild COVID-19. Using its own MiXCR run on the 5' RACE reads, TCRdb lists one record per CDR3 protein. The sample has fewer than 250,000 distinct CDR3 sequences; 27% are singletons. The sequencing sample was made of PBMCs or a T cell subset sorted from them (not recorded which). These receptors came from an adult woman who had mild COVID-19 (a few samples of this study predate the infection). Cell type and time point are not known.

This clonotype has only a few counts. CDR3 region: CASSSGLSRDRANSPLHF. CDR3 in DNA: TGTGCCAGCAGCTCAGGCCTCTCTCGGGACAGAGCTAATTCACCCCTCCACTTT. The chain links TRBV7-9 to TRBJ1-6, with 7 nucleotides matching TRBD1. The CDR3 loop spans 18 amino acids. Germline V gene data show CDR1 as SEHNR and CDR2 as FQNEAQ (reference sequence). The V gene end was trimmed by 4 bases and the J gene end by 6 bases; junction bases not matched to a gene: 15.

The chain couples TRBV7-9 to TRBJ2-1, with D uncertain. V lost 5 bases and J lost 4, with 12 bases in between. CDR1 is SEHNR, CDR2 FQNEAQ, per germline (reference sequence). The CDR3 is 14 residues long. The DNA for the CDR3 is TGTGCCAGCAGCCCGAATGACGCTTACAATGAGCAGTTCTTC. Amino acids: CASSPNDAYNEQFF.

The chain employs TRBV3-1 and TRBJ1-2; D gene ambiguous. Trimming left V 4 bases short and J 2 bases short, with 5 bases between. CDR3 length: 12 residues. Per germline, CDR1 LGHDT and CDR2 YNNKEL (reference sequence). The CDR3 reads CASSRDNYGYTF. The CDR3 nucleotides are TGTGCCAGCAGCCGAGACAACTATGGCTACACCTTC.

This chain joins TRBV5-1 and TRBJ2-1, with D possibly being TRBD1 (6 bases). From germline, CDR1 is SGHRS and CDR2 YFSETQ. The CDR3 is 18 amino acids. V was trimmed by 0 bases and J by 4 bases, leaving 20 bases between them. CDR3 DNA sequence: TGCGCCAGCAGCTTGGACGCGAGGGACACGGGCCCTTACAATGAGCAGTTCTTC. Amino acids: CASSLDARDTGPYNEQFF.

The J gene is TRBJ2-7, the V gene TRBV7-6; TRBD1 aligns across 10 bases. The CDR3 has 14 residues. The germline CDR1 and CDR2 sequences are SGHVS and FNYEAQ. J lost 6 bases, V lost 5 bases, and 7 bases had no gene match. The CDR3 DNA sequence: TGTGCCAGCAGCGGCCGGACAGGGGGGACCGAGCAGTACTTC. Translating gives CASSGRTGGTEQYF.

The chain has TRBV6-5 and TRBJ2-1; D is ambiguous. The V end was cut by 6 bases, the J end by 8 bases, with 11 bases between. The CDR3 has 12 residues. CDR1 and CDR2 (germline): MNHEY, SVGAGI. CDR3 sequence reads: CASSLSQYEQFF. The CDR3 region has the DNA TGTGCCAGCAGCCTCTCCCAGTATGAGCAGTTCTTC.

This chain joins TRBV7-9 and TRBJ2-4, with 8 bases that match TRBD1. This CDR3 spans 15 amino acids. CDR1 is SEHNR, CDR2 FQNEAQ, per germline (reference sequence). The trim removed 6 bases at V and 5 bases at J, leaving 9 bases unmatched. The CDR3: CASRITGTGENIQYF. The CDR3 DNA sequence: TGTGCCAGCAGAATAACCGGGACAGGAGAAAACATTCAGTACTTC. Complete variable domain (other parts from reference TRBV7-9 and TRBJ2-4): DTGVSQNPRHKITKRGQNVTFRCDPISEHNRLYWYRQTLGQGPEFLTYFQNEAQLEKSRLLSDRFSAERPKGSFSTLEIQRTEQGDSAMYLCASRITGTGENIQYFGAGTRLSVL.

The chain joins TRBV7-6 to TRBJ2-7, with 7 nucleotides matching TRBD1. The CDR3 extends over 13 amino acids. The ends lost 1 base at V and 6 bases at J; junction bases unmatched: 3. Germline CDR1 is SGHVS and CDR2 is FNYEAQ. The CDR3 bases are TGTGCCAGCAGCTTAGAAACAGGGGTCGAGCAGTACTTC. Translating gives CASSLETGVEQYF.

This clonotype was counted only a few times. The junction shows a germline mismatch at one end, possibly a read error. The chain recombines TRBV29-1 with TRBJ1-2; D remains unclear. Germline CDR1 reads SQVTM; CDR2 reads ANQGSEA. The CDR3 has 11 amino acids. CDR3 residues: CSIDTKYGYTF. The CDR3 DNA follows: TGCAGCATTGACACCAAATATGGCTACACCTTC.

This clonotype was picked up a small number of times. The V and J genes are TRBV4-2 and TRBJ2-3; D is perhaps TRBD2 (5 bases). Looked up from germline, CDR1 is LGHNA and CDR2 is YNFKEQ. V lost 0 bases, J lost 2 bases, and 9 bases lay in between. The CDR3 spans 15 residues. The CDR3 DNA is TGTGCCAGCAGCCAAGATGGAGGCGACACAGATACGCAGTATTTT. Translating it yields CASSQDGGDTDTQYF.

This clonotype was seen a handful of times. The J gene is TRBJ2-5, the V gene TRBV7-6; TRBD2 aligns across 11 bases. Trimming removed 1 base from V and 1 base from J; junction bases left unmatched: 5. This CDR3 contains 17 residues. Germline lookup yields CDR1 SGHVS and CDR2 FNYEAQ. The CDR3 bases are TGTGCCAGCAGCTTAGTGGCTAGCGGGGGGATCCAAGAGACCCAGTACTTC. This gives the protein CASSLVASGGIQETQYF. The full variable domain, completed using reference TRBV7-6 and TRBJ2-5, is GAGVSQSPRYKVTKRGQDVALRCDPISGHVSLYWYRQALGQGPEFLTYFNYEAQQDKSGLPNDRFSAERPEGSISTLTIQRTEQRDSAMYRCASSLVASGGIQETQYFGPGTRLLVL.

This clonotype has a handful of counts. The chain employs TRBV5-1 and TRBJ1-5, with a weak D call TRBD1 (5 bases). Trimming stripped 0 bases from V and 7 bases from J, with 11 bases between. Per germline, CDR1 SGHRS and CDR2 YFSETQ. The CDR3 contains 14 residues. The CDR3 nucleotides are TGCGCCAGCAGCTTGGCCGGGGGATACCAGCCCCAGCATTTT. It specifies CASSLAGGYQPQHF.

This clonotype was seen only a few times. The chain has TRBV6-5 and TRBJ2-5; 7 positions agree with TRBD2. With V trimmed by 5 bases and J by 4 bases, 10 bases remained unmatched. In germline, CDR1 is MNHEY, CDR2 SVGAGI. This CDR3 comprises 15 residues. The chain's CDR3 is CASSPLAGAGETQYF. As DNA, the CDR3 is TGTGCCAGCAGTCCACTGGCGGGAGCGGGAGAGACCCAGTACTTC.

The genes are TRBV7-9 and TRBJ1-1; D may be TRBD1 (5 bases). V lost 8 bases to trimming and J lost 0 bases, with 13 bases between them. The germline V gene has CDR1 SEHNR and CDR2 FQNEAQ (reference sequence). The CDR3 is 14 residues long. The chain's CDR3 is CASSKQAVNTEAFF. In DNA, the CDR3 is TGTGCCAGCTCAAAACAGGCTGTGAACACTGAAGCTTTCTTT.

This clonotype was counted a few times. This chain connects TRBV20-1 to TRBJ2-7; 9 nucleotides agree with TRBD2. The J segment lost 6 bases and the V segment lost 6 bases, leaving 12 bases of the junction unmatched. The CDR3 totals 14 residues. In germline, CDR1 is DFQATT, CDR2 SNEGSKA (reference sequence). DNA of the CDR3: TGCAGTGCCCGGACTAGCGCCCTTCCGTTCGAGCAGTACTTC. This sequence encodes CSARTSALPFEQYF.

J is TRBJ2-1 and V is TRBV29-1, with TRBD2 matching 8 bases. Germline CDR1 reads SQVTM; CDR2 reads ANQGSEA. CDR3 length equals 15 residues. The J segment lost 10 bases and the V segment lost 3 bases, leaving 14 bases of the junction unmatched. CDR3 DNA: TGCAGCGTTGATGTGTCGGGGGGGAGTTATGGAGAGCAGTTCTTC. Amino acids: CSVDVSGGSYGEQFF.

This clonotype has only a few counts. The chain has TRBV3-1 and TRBJ2-7; 7 bases fit TRBD2. The ends lost 2 bases at V and 8 bases at J; junction bases unmatched: 18. CDR3 size: 17 residues. Looked up from germline, CDR1 is LGHDT and CDR2 is YNNKEL (reference sequence). The CDR3 sequence is CASSQQVSGMRRWKQYF. The CDR3 nucleotides read TGTGCCAGCAGCCAACAGGTGAGCGGGATGAGGAGGTGGAAGCAGTACTTC.